This TCR beta chain was sequenced in a study of T cells after yellow fever vaccination. The authors made TCR cDNA by 5'RACE template switching, adding a universal primer site and UMIs. TCRdb reprocessed the 5' RACE reads via MiXCR and lists one record per CDR3 protein. The repertoire holds some 260,000 distinct CDR3 sequences, with around 5.2% as singletons. Points on this clonotype: Its target is not known.

Study results and limitations: FACS-sorted repertoires could contain abundant clonotypes contaminating from the bulk population. Only a minor proportion of clonotypes was detected across both CD4 and CD8 compartments. Reappearance after the booster was observed for most primary-vaccination clones (about 96% CD4, roughly 90% CD8).

In germline, CDR1 is MNHNS, CDR2 SASEGT. The CDR3 length is 12 residues. Trimming took 6 bases from V and 14 from J; bases not matched to a gene: 6. The sequencing here drew on CD4+ T cells sorted from PBMCs, taken on the day of the yellow fever booster vaccination. The receptor's source is a man between 18 and 29 years old who received the YFV17D yellow fever vaccine. The V and J genes are TRBV6-1 and TRBJ1-6, with 8 bases lining up with TRBD1. The CDR3 coding sequence is TGTGCCAGCAGACGGACAGGGCAAACCCTCCACTTT. Residues: CASRRTGQTLHF.